This entry is about one T cell receptor beta chain. This clone was observed a few times. It lacks a known antigen. No much larger clonotype is one base removed from it; base qualities were not supplied. The data are from a study of blood T cell repertoires in COVID-19 (dated by TCRdb to 2019 to 2021). For context, the study as a whole: Samples covering the acute and convalescent phases of COVID-19 were provided by collaborators in the United States, Italy and Spain. The prospective study material was composed of cDNA or gDNA derived from T cells, B-cell-depleted T cells, or PBMCs. Deeply sampled blood TCRbeta repertoires from subjects exposed to, actively infected with, or recovered from COVID-19 were included in the dataset. The repertoires were made available in a free public database intended to serve as a resource for research on the immune response to SARS-CoV-2. The samples were drawn from two sources: the first 160 participants of the ongoing ImmuneRACE study, and 1,254 subjects contributed by 6 global collaborators. Nearly every sample came with metadata listing a de-identified subject ID, COVID-19 status, age in years and sex. Where available, HLA class I and class II types were obtained from metadata supplied by the sample provider rather than from assay-based typing. Overall study results and their limits: The amount of clinical and demographic metadata varied by source and participant and was provided uncurated.

The collaborating institutions used their own protocols to collect whole blood in K2EDTA tubes. For TCRbeta analysis, collaborator samples were shipped as frozen whole blood, as isolated PBMCs, or as DNA extracted from either sample type. Counted from cysteine to phenylalanine, this CDR3 has 16 amino acids. Of all the DNA, just the CDR3 is kept, 48 bases in frame from base 1. Trimming removed 5 bases from V and 0 bases from J; the gene matches leave 4 bases unexplained. As encoded in the germline V gene (reference sequence), CDR1 is MNHNY while CDR2 is SVGAGI. The immunoSEQ Assay, a bias-controlled multiplex PCR, was used to amplify TCRbeta CDR3 regions from genomic DNA. As for the authors' bioinformatics: Within the assay, amplification of reference gene primers was used to estimate how many nucleated cells each sample contained. To quantify the absolute abundance of each unique TCRbeta CDR3 rearrangement, sequence reads were collapsed and filtered. For each sample, productive Simpson clonality was calculated by taking the square root of Simpson's diversity index across productive rearrangements. The table was pulled from immuneACCESS by TCRdb, which kept in-frame rearrangements only. Such tables lose some clones; where checked, under half of the loss comes from unresolved V genes, and the rest has no known cause. V and J calls plus clone size are reproduced from that table; the DNA served to infer D and trimming. The table for this sample lists approximately 430,000 clones; 86% of them were counted only once. 1.4% of the sample rests with the top ten.

The sample taken for sequencing was peripheral blood. This receptor was taken from a woman aged 25 to 39 with active or convalescent COVID-19. In this chain, TRBV6-6 is recombined with TRBJ2-2; the central 9 bases match TRBD2. The CDR3 region: CASSLGGGANTGELFF. The nucleotide sequence is TGTGCCAGCAGTCTTGGCGGGGGGGCGAACACCGGGGAGCTGTTTTTT.